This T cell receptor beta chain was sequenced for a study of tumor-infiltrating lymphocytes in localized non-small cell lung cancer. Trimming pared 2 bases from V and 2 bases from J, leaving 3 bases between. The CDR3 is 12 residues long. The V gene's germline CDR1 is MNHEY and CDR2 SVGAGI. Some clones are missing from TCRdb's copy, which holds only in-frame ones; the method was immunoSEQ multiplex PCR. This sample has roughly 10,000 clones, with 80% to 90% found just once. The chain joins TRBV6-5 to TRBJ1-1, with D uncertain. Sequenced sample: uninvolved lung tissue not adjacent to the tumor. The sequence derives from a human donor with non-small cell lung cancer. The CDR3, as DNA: TGTGCCAGCAGTTACAAAAACACTGAAGCTTTCTTT. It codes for CASSYKNTEAFF.